The clone carrying this T cell receptor beta chain has a single count. Germline assignment: CDR1 MNHEY and CDR2 SMNVEV (reference sequence). J gave up 3 bases and V 4 bases, and 9 bases lay outside the gene matches. The length of the CDR3 is 16 residues. The entry originates in a study of blood T cell repertoires in COVID-19. Study as a whole: Whether acute or convalescent, the COVID-19 samples came from the United States, Italy and Spain. T cells, B-cell-depleted T cells, or PBMCs provided the cDNA or gDNA that served as material.

In the original workflow: Counts of nucleated cells, estimated from reference gene primer amplification, were obtained. The method was immunoSEQ multiplex PCR; TCRdb's version includes in-frame clones alone and lacks a portion of them. The V and J calls and clone size come from that table; D and trimming were worked out from the DNA. The data hold 250,000 or so clones, with about four fifths observed a single time. This receptor was taken from a woman in her 70s with acute or convalescent COVID-19. The source material was peripheral blood. J is TRBJ1-5 and V is TRBV27, with 7 positions matching TRBD1. The CDR3, as DNA: TGTGCCAGCAGTTCCGGTGCGACAGGGTTCAATCAGCCCCAGCATTTT. As protein: CASSSGATGFNQPQHF.